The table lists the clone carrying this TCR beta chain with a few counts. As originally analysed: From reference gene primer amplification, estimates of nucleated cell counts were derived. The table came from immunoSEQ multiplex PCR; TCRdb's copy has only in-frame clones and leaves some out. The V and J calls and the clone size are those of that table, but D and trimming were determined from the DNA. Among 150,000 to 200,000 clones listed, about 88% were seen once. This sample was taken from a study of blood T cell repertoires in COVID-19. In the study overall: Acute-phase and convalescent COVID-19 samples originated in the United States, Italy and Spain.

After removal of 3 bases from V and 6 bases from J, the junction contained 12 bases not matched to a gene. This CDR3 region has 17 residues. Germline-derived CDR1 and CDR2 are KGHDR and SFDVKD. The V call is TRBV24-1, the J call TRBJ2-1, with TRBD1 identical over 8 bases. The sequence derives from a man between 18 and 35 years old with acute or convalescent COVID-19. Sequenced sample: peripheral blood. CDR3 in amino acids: CATSDRSHGQGSNEQFF. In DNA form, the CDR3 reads TGTGCCACCAGTGATCGTTCCCACGGACAGGGATCCAATGAGCAGTTCTTC.